This T cell receptor beta chain was found in a study of shared clonotypes between healthy human individuals. Naive CD8 cells comprised CD45RO-negative, CCR7-positively selected cells, excluding terminally differentiated effector memory CD45RA+ cells. All of the donors resided in Nashville, Tennessee, and each was a Caucasian adult. This clone was observed a handful of times. The sample holds other DNA sequences that translate to the same CDR3. V shed 1 base and J shed 6 bases, with 4 bases lying between them. The CDR3 is 12 residues long. Germline V gene sequence: CDR1 MNHEY, CDR2 SMNVEV (reference sequence). The authors ran the assay at deep level. Method: immunoSEQ multiplex PCR; TCRdb's copy keeps in-frame clones and lacks some. The data show some 2,000,000 clones, just under 95% seen once.

The sequence came from a man younger than 35 in good health. Sequenced input: naive CD8+ T cells sorted from blood. The V call is TRBV27, the J call TRBJ1-5; D unclear. CDR3 region: CASSLFGQPQHF. In nucleotides, the CDR3 is TGTGCCAGCAGTTTATTCGGTCAGCCCCAGCATTTT.